A selection of T cell receptor beta chains follows, all from one sample in a study of blood T cell repertoires in COVID-19. Measured with immunoSEQ multiplex PCR; TCRdb has only the in-frame clones, and not every one. The sample lists tens of thousands of clones, roughly 93% occurring once. The material sequenced was peripheral blood. These receptors originate from a human donor in a cohort sampled during active COVID-19. Each CDR3 is given with its conserved first and last residue. D genes are given only for firm matches. Expanded clones are given a class, and other clones once, few, many or no size at all.

d_call	clone_size	v_call	j_call	cdr3_nt	cdr3_aa
TRBD2	-	TRBV28	TRBJ2-7	TGTGCCAGCAGTTTATGGGCTAGCGGGGATTACGAGCAGTACTTC	CASSLWASGDYEQYF
TRBD2	-	TRBV27	TRBJ2-1	TGTGCCAGCATCCCCTTCCCCCGACTAGCGGGAGAGGTCAATGAGCAGTTCTTC	CASIPFPRLAGEVNEQFF
-	-	TRBV5-4	TRBJ2-2	TGTGCCAGCAGCTTGGGGCAGGGTAAGCCCACCGGGGAGCTGTTTTTT	CASSLGQGKPTGELFF
-	-	TRBV27	TRBJ2-7	TGTGCCAGCAGTCCCCACTACGAGCAGTACTTC	CASSPHYEQYF
TRBD1	-	TRBV4-2	TRBJ1-3	TGTGCCAGCAGCCAAGCGGGACAGCTCGGCTCTGGAAACACCATATATTTT	CASSQAGQLGSGNTIYF
-	-	TRBV6-2/TRBV6-3	TRBJ2-7	TGTGCCAGCAGTTACTCGGTTAGCGCCTACGAGCAGTACTTC	CASSYSVSAYEQYF
TRBD2	-	TRBV18	TRBJ2-1	TGTGCCAGCTCACCTTATATGGGACTAGCGGGATCTTCCTACAATGAGCAGTTCTTC	CASSPYMGLAGSSYNEQFF
TRBD2	-	TRBV6-5	TRBJ2-7	TGTGCCAGCAGTTACAGCGGGAGGGTATCCTACGAGCAGTACTTC	CASSYSGRVSYEQYF
-	-	TRBV7-2	TRBJ1-2	TGTGCCAGCAGCTTAAAAGGGGAGGGAGGCTACACCTTC	CASSLKGEGGYTF
-	-	TRBV6-6	TRBJ2-5	TGTGCCAGCAGTTACTCCGCGGGGGCTCAAGAGACCCAGTACTTC	CASSYSAGAQETQYF
TRBD1	-	TRBV5-6	TRBJ1-4	TGTGCCAGCAGCCGGGACAGGTTACGTGAAAAACTGTTTTTT	CASSRDRLREKLFF
-	-	TRBV5-6	TRBJ1-4	TGTGCCAGCAGCTTGGTTTGGGCAGGTGACCAAAAACTGTTTTTT	CASSLVWAGDQKLFF
TRBD1	once	TRBV6-5	TRBJ2-5	TGTGCCAGCAGAGCGGGACAGGGTTTGGGGACCCAGTACTTC	CASRAGQGLGTQYF
TRBD1	-	TRBV6-5	TRBJ2-7	TGTGCCAGCAGTTACTTGGGACAGGGCTCCTACGAGCAGTACTTC	CASSYLGQGSYEQYF
-	-	TRBV19	TRBJ2-3	TGTGCCAGTAGTATCCCCTACAGCACAGATACGCAGTATTTT	CASSIPYSTDTQYF
TRBD1	-	TRBV4-2	TRBJ2-5	TGTGCCAGCAGCCAAGCGCCGGGACAGGAGAAGACCCAGTACTTC	CASSQAPGQEKTQYF
-	-	TRBV19	TRBJ1-2	TGTGCCAGTAAGGGGGTTGCAAGTGGCTACACCTTC	CASKGVASGYTF
-	-	TRBV15	TRBJ1-6	TGTGCCACCAGCAGAGATCGGCGGAGCTCCTATAATTCACCCCTCCACTTT	CATSRDRRSSYNSPLHF
TRBD1	-	TRBV5-1	TRBJ2-2	TGCGCCAGCAGCTCGGGGACAGGGTTGGGCACCGGGGAGCTGTTTTTT	CASSSGTGLGTGELFF
-	once	TRBV5-1	TRBJ2-1	TGCGCCAGCAGCTTGGCGGACAGATACAATGAGCAGTTCTTC	CASSLADRYNEQFF
-	-	TRBV5-6	TRBJ2-7	TGTGCCAGCAGCTTGGCCCCAGTCTACGAGCAGTACTTC	CASSLAPVYEQYF
TRBD1	-	TRBV5-6	TRBJ2-7	TGTGCCAGCAGCTTGGTGGTCGGGACAGGGCCCTACGAGCAGTACTTC	CASSLVVGTGPYEQYF
-	-	TRBV9	TRBJ1-2	TGTGCCAGCAGCGCCTCTATGATACGGAGCCTATATGGCTACACCTTC	CASSASMIRSLYGYTF
TRBD2	-	TRBV7-9	TRBJ2-7	TGTGCCAGCAGTCAGACTAGCGGGAGCTCCTACGAGCAGTACTTC	CASSQTSGSSYEQYF
TRBD1	-	TRBV18	TRBJ2-3	TGTGCCAGCTCACCCGGGACAGCCACAGATACGCAGTATTTT	CASSPGTATDTQYF
-	once	TRBV16	TRBJ1-2	TGTGCCAGCAGCCAAGACAGAAACTATGGCTACACCTTC	CASSQDRNYGYTF
TRBD2	-	TRBV4-1	TRBJ2-1	TGCGCCAGCAGCCAAGGTATCCTCCAGCGGGAGCCACCCGGAAAGCAGTTCTTC	CASSQGILQREPPGKQFF
TRBD1	-	TRBV18	TRBJ1-4	TGTGCCAGCTCACAGGGGGCCAGGGGCGCAACTAATGAAAAACTGTTTTTT	CASSQGARGATNEKLFF
TRBD2	-	TRBV18	TRBJ2-7	TGTGCCAGCTCACCACCTACCGGGACTAGCGGAAACTACGAGCAGTACTTC	CASSPPTGTSGNYEQYF
-	-	TRBV6-2/TRBV6-3	TRBJ1-1	TGTGCCAGCAGTTATCCAGGGGTGAACACTGAAGCTTTCTTT	CASSYPGVNTEAFF
TRBD2	-	TRBV4-3	TRBJ2-3	TGCGCCAGCAGCCAAGGGACTAGCGGGAGGGCAGATACGCAGTATTTT	CASSQGTSGRADTQYF
-	-	TRBV11-2	TRBJ2-7	TGTGCCAGCAGCTCAATGCTAGGACGGTCAGGGTCGACCTACGAGCAGTACTTC	CASSSMLGRSGSTYEQYF
-	once	TRBV19	TRBJ1-1	TGTGCCAGTAGCCTACATGGGGGCCAGTACACTGAAGCTTTCTTT	CASSLHGGQYTEAFF
-	-	TRBV29-1	TRBJ2-1	TGCAGCGCAGGCGGAGGGTTCGGTGAGCAGTTCTTC	CSAGGGFGEQFF
-	once	TRBV5-6	TRBJ2-1	TGTGCCAGCAGCTGGAGGACGCCCTCCTACAATGAGCAGTTCTTC	CASSWRTPSYNEQFF
TRBD2	-	TRBV5-1	TRBJ2-1	TGCGCCAGCGCCACTAGCGGGAGGGCCCGAAATGAGCAGTTCTTC	CASATSGRARNEQFF
-	-	TRBV2	TRBJ2-1	TGTGCCAGCAGTGAAGCTCTCCAGGGAGGCTACAATGAGCAGTTCTTC	CASSEALQGGYNEQFF
TRBD1	-	TRBV10-2	TRBJ2-7	TGCGCCAGCAATCGACAGGGGGGCCACGAGCAGTACTTC	CASNRQGGHEQYF
-	-	TRBV15	TRBJ2-1	TGTGCCACCAGGCGGCGGGCGCACAATGAGCAGTTCTTC	CATRRRAHNEQFF
TRBD2	-	TRBV7-9	TRBJ2-1	TGTGCCAGCAGCTCACTAGCGGGACACTACAATGAGCAGTTCTTC	CASSSLAGHYNEQFF